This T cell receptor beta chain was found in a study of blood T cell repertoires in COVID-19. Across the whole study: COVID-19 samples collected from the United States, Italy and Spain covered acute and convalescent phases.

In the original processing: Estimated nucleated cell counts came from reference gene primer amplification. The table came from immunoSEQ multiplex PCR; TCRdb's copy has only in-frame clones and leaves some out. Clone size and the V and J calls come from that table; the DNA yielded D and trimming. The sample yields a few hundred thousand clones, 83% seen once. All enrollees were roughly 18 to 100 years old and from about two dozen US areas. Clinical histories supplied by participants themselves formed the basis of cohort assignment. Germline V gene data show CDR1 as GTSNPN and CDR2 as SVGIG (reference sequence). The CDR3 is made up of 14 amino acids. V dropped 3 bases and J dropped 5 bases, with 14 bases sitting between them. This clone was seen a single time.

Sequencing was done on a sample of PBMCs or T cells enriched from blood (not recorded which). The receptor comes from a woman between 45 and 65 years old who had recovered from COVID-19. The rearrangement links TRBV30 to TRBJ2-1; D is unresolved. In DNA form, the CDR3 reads TGTGCCTGGAGCGGTCTGGGCCAAAACAATGAGCAGTTCTTC. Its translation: CAWSGLGQNNEQFF.